This TCR beta chain is from a study of Ad26.COV2.S vaccination and SARS-CoV-2 variants. TCRdb keeps only in-frame clones here, not all; method: immunoSEQ multiplex PCR. The sample holds about 440,000 clones, about 90% seen once. Treatment specified: about 20 received Ad26.COV2.S at low or high dose, single or two shots; roughly 5 received placebo; per-sample allocation not given. Samples came from day 63 after the first vaccine or placebo injection. This sequence was found in a person between 18 and 59 years old who received the Ad26.COV2.S COVID-19 vaccine or a placebo. The specimen was peripheral blood, collected in a trial of Ad26.COV2.S vaccine versus placebo.

The DNA for the CDR3 is TGTGCCACCAGCAGAGGTCAGGCTAGCGGGATAGAGACCCAGTACTTC. Amino acids: CATSRGQASGIETQYF. The J gene is TRBJ2-5, the V gene TRBV15, with TRBD2 identical over 9 bases. Germline trimming cut 1 base from V and 4 bases from J; bases unmatched to any gene: 7. The CDR3 consists of 16 residues. CDR1 and CDR2 (germline): LNHNV, YYDKDF (reference sequence).